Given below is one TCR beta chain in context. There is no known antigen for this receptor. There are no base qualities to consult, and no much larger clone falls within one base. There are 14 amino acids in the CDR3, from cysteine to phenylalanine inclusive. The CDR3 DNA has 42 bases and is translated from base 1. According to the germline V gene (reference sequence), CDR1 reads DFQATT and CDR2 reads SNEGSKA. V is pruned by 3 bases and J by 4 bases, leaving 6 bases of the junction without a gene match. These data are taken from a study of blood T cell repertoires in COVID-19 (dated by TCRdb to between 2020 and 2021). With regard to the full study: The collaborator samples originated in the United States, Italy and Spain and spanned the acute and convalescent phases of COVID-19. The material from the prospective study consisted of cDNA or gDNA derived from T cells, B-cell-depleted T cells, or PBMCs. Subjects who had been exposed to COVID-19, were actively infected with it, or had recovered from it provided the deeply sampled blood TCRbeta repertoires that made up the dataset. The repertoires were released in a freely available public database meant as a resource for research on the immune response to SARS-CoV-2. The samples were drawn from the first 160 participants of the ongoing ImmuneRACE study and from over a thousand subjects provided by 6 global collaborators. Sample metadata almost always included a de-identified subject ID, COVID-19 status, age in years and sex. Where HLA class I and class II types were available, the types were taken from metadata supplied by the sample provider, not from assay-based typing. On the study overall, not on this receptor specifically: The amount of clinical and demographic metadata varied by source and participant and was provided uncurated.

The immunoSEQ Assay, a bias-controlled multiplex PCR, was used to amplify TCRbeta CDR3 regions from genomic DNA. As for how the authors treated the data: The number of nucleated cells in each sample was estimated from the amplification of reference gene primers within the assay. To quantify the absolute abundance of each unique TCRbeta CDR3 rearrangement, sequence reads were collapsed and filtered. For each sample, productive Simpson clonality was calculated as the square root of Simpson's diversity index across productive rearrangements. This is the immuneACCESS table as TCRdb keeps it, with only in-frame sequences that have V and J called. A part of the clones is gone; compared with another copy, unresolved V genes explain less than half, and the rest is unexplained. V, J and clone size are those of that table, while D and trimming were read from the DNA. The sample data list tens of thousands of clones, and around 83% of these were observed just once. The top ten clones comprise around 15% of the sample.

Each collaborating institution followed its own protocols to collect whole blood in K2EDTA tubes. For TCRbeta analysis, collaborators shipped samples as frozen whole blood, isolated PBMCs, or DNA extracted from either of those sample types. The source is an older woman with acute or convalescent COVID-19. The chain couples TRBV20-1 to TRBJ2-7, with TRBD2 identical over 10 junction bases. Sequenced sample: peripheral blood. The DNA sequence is TGCAGTGCTAGTCGGCTAGCGGGAGCTTACGAGCAGTACTTC. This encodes CSASRLAGAYEQYF.